This TCR beta chain appears in the sequencing data of a study of T cells in pancreatic ductal adenocarcinoma. The repertoire was sequenced with immunoSEQ multiplex PCR; TCRdb's copy has only in-frame clones and lacks some. The data contain fewer than 20,000 clones, around nine tenths of them singletons. Selected pancreatic ductal adenocarcinoma patients had undergone surgery without neoadjuvant therapy. In this sample, this clone turned up a few times. Its antigen is currently unknown. Trimming took 5 bases from V and 0 from J; bases not matched to a gene: 13. The germline V gene encodes CDR1 SGHTA and CDR2 FQGNSA. CDR3 length: 17 amino acids. Study-wide points: No significant tumor-blood clonality difference; means were about 0.12 and 0.07. This surgical cohort overrepresents the minority presenting with early-stage disease. Tumor-versus-blood clonality comparisons may be biased toward lower tumor diversity. Tumor samples had fewer productive templates and around 7.2-fold fewer unique clonotypes than blood.

This chain uses TRBV7-2 with TRBJ2-7; TRBD2 matches 7 bases. The sequence was obtained from a human donor with pancreatic ductal adenocarcinoma. Sequencing used PBMCs. The CDR3 DNA reads as TGTGCCAGCAGCGAAGCGTCAGGTCTAGCGGCCTCCTACGAGCAGTACTTC. Its protein product is CASSEASGLAASYEQYF.